This T cell receptor (beta chain) was recovered during a study of T cell repertoires in cytomegalovirus infection. Findings and limits, study-wide: HLA-C-restricted CMV-specific TCR beta clonotypes prevailed in the ex vivo response. Summed frequency of shared TCR beta families picked out CMV carriers who also had the relevant HLA.

This clonotype was recorded once. What it binds is unknown. Each CDR3 protein is one row after TCRdb ran MiXCR on the reads. The sample consists of 340,000 or so distinct CDR3 sequences, more than 20% of them appearing once. The sequences come from cultured PBMCs, collected from culture after CMV antigen stimulation. The source is a human donor in good health (CMV status not recorded). Some clones in this sample may be carry-over from other donors' samples.

The CDR3 DNA sequence: TGTGCCAGCAGCTTAGAGGTAACAGAGACCCAGTACTTC. Translating it yields CASSLEVTETQYF. V and J are TRBV7-6 and TRBJ2-5; the D is unclear. This CDR3 spans 13 amino acids. CDR1 and CDR2 from the germline V gene are SGHVS and FNYEAQ. V was cut by 1 base and J by 4 bases, with 7 bases left in between.